The T cell receptor (beta chain) under discussion was sequenced for a study of blood T cell repertoires in COVID-19. As for the study in general: The study drew acute and convalescent COVID-19 samples from the United States, Italy and Spain. PBMCs, B-cell-depleted T cells, or T cells were the source of the cDNA or gDNA that made up the material.

Method: immunoSEQ multiplex PCR; TCRdb's copy keeps in-frame clones and lacks some. The sample lists 330,000 or so clones; approximately 89% were seen once. Germline V lookup: CDR1 MNHEY, CDR2 SVGAGI. V was clipped by 7 bases and J by 7 bases, with 14 bases between them. The CDR3 loop spans 14 amino acids. The sequence derives from a woman aged 55-69 years with COVID-19, enrolled during active disease. Sequenced input: peripheral blood. The chain has TRBV6-5 and TRBJ1-6, with D possibly being TRBD1 (5 bases). The CDR3 loop reads CASKRTKQNSPLHF. The DNA for the CDR3 is TGTGCCAGCAAACGGACAAAGCAGAATTCACCCCTCCACTTT.